This TCR beta chain was captured by sequencing in a study of T cells in localized non-small cell lung cancer. Study-wide findings and caveats: An association was observed between higher blood T cell density and longer overall survival. Tumor trailed uninvolved adjacent lung in T cell clonality, which peaked there. Because researchers sequenced only one region of the tumor, heterogeneity is still possible. Appearing in adjacent lung were a median approximately 50 of the top 100 tumor clones.

The protocol was immunoSEQ multiplex PCR, while the TCRdb copy is restricted to in-frame clones and leaves out a portion. The sample has tens of thousands of clones; around 85% are singletons. This CDR3 is built from 15 residues. Germline values: CDR1 SGHTA, CDR2 FQGNSA. V was cut by 3 bases and J by 9 bases, with 18 bases left in between. This clone showed up just once. As yet, its antigen is unknown. Sequenced here: peripheral blood, sampled before any cancer treatment. The receptor comes from a woman between 35 and 70 years old with stage I lung adenocarcinoma. The chain links TRBV7-2 to TRBJ2-1; D remains unclear. The CDR3 DNA is TGTGCCAGCAGCTTCCGTCCTGGACGGCCGGGTGAGCAGTTCTTC. Protein: CASSFRPGRPGEQFF.